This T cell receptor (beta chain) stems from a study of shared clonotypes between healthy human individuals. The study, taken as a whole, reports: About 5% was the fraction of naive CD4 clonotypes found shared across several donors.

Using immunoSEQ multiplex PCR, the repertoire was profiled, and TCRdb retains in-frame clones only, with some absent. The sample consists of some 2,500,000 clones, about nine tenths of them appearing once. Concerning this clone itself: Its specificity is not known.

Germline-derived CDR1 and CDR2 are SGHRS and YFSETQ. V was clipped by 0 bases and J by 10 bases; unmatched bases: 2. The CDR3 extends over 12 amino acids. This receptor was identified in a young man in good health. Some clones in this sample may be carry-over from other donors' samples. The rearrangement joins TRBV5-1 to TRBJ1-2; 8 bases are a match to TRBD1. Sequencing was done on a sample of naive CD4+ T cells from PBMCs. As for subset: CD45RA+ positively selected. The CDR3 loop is CASSLEQGVYTF. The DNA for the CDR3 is TGCGCCAGCAGCTTGGAACAGGGGGTCTACACCTTC.